This T cell receptor (beta chain) stems from a study of glioma-infiltrating T cells (dated by TCRdb to the mid-2010s). With regard to the full study: TCR alpha- and beta-chain repertoires were sequenced from glioma tissue, non-neoplastic brain tissue and matched peripheral blood mononuclear cells. The paired cohort comprised three low-grade glioma patients, several primary glioblastoma patients and three non-glioma patients contributing non-neoplastic brain tissue. Each tissue-infiltrating repertoire was compared with the same patient's peripheral blood repertoire to measure divergence between tissue and blood T-cell populations.

What the study reported, not specific to this receptor: Group comparisons were based on small numbers of patients: three non-neoplastic, three low-grade glioma and about 8 glioblastoma patients. VJ-independent divergence between tissue and blood was below expectation in non-neoplastic patients but above expectation in all gliomas, especially low-grade gliomas. Tissue and blood shared very few CDR3 sequences, a result attributed to high CDR3 diversity and limited sampling.

This clonotype showed up just a few times. The antigen it binds to is not known. Per-nucleotide qualities are absent, and no much larger clonotype sits a single base away. V and J are truncated by 4 bases and 2 bases respectively, leaving an intervening sequence of 10 bases. From the cysteine through the phenylalanine, the CDR3 covers 14 amino acids. The entry retains the CDR3 DNA only, 42 bases that are in frame from base 1. The CDR1 and CDR2 encoded by the germline V gene (reference sequence) are LNHDA and SQIVND. The iRepertoire nested amplicon-rescue multiplex PCR (arm-PCR) platform was used to amplify TCR alpha and beta CDR3 regions from RNA. The input for one-step reverse transcription and amplification was about 85-400 ng of either tissue mRNA or PBMC total RNA. After bead purification, a secondary multiplex PCR added Illumina adapters, and libraries were gel-purified between 200 and 400 bp. Internal 6-nucleotide barcodes were carried by the libraries and were used for demultiplexing. The libraries were sequenced on an Illumina MiSeq using 2x220 or 2x250 nucleotide paired-end reads. The original methods were these. Paired reads were merged with FLASH 1.2.11 and aligned to the GRCh37 human genome with BWA-MEM before extracting TRA and TRB reads. An IMGT-derived reference of cassette sequences and CDR3 motifs, with pseudogenes included, was used for V and J assignment. Reads were translated in three frames, and productive CDR3s were defined as those with a C...FGXG motif and no stop codons. Unique combinations of V-J cassette pair and CDR3 amino acid sequence were defined as clonotypes. Filtering of reads was based on Hamming distance, with the threshold set by the sequence error rate of each sample in mapped regions. TCRdb trimmed the raw reads at Q25, called clones with MiXCR and kept productive beta chains. All rows with the same CDR3 protein become a single entry with the most common DNA and genes. What appears here as the V and J calls and clone size reflects TCRdb's work, not the paper's. This sample holds about 130,000 distinct CDR3 sequences; more than 20% were observed only once. The ten largest clones add up to over 25% of the sample.

The chain is assembled from TRBV19 and TRBJ2-3, with an unclear D gene assignment. This sequence originates from a human donor with low-grade glioma or glioblastoma, undergoing nonglioma brain surgery, or in good health (not recorded which). The sample comprised glioma tissue, nonneoplastic brain tissue, or PBMCs (not recorded which). The CDR3 protein is CASSNGFATDTQYF. The sequenced DNA is TGTGCCAGTAGTAATGGTTTTGCCACAGATACGCAGTATTTT.